This T cell receptor beta chain is drawn from a study of Graves' ophthalmopathy and Graves' hyperthyroidism. TCR beta CDR3 amplification used RNA transcripts. Investigators did first-round RT-PCR with HTBI primers, then second-round multiplex PCR. Via MiXCR, TCRdb re-called the multiplex PCR reads, giving one row per CDR3 protein. Of a few hundred thousand distinct CDR3 sequences listed, 17% were seen once; the top ten hold around 2.4%. Patients were diagnosed from clinical symptoms, serum thyroxine, TRAb, thyroid ultrasound and orbital computed tomography. There are many counts of this clonotype. The CDR3 extends over 15 amino acids. V was clipped by 5 bases and J by 6 bases; unmatched bases: 7. Germline V gives CDR1 LNHNV, CDR2 YYDKDF (reference sequence).

The chain links TRBV15 to TRBJ1-1; 12 positions agree with TRBD1. This sequence originates from an adult woman with stable Graves' hyperthyroidism. The specimen was peripheral blood. The DNA for the CDR3 is TGTGCCACCAGCCCCAGGGGACAGGGGGCGTCTGAAGCTTTCTTT. This gives the protein CATSPRGQGASEAFF.